Below, 25 T cell receptor beta chains from the same sample are listed, as sequenced in a study of cytomegalovirus exposure and HLA in healthy donors. Profiling relied on immunoSEQ multiplex PCR, and the TCRdb table lists in-frame clones only, not all of them. The sample lists 180,000 or so clones, about 89% seen once, with 2% to 3% in the top ten. Sequenced sample: PBMCs. The receptors here all came from a man aged 18 to 30 in good health and CMV-seropositive.

The chain recombines TRBV28 with TRBJ1-2; perhaps TRBD1 as D (6 bases). This CDR3 has 15 residues. Trimming took 6 bases from V and 5 from J, leaving 19 bases between them. Germline CDR1 is MDHEN and CDR2 is SYDVKM. The CDR3 nucleotides are TGTGCCAGCAGCAAAAAAAACAGGGTATGGTATGGCTACACCTTC. This gives the protein CASSKKNRVWYGYTF.

V usage is TRBV5-1 and J usage is TRBJ1-3; the D is unclear. V was pared by 0 bases and J by 1 base, with 5 bases between. Per the germline V gene, CDR1 is SGHRS and CDR2 is YFSETQ. The CDR3 has 14 residues. This CDR3 reads CASSLDRSGNTIYF. For the CDR3, the DNA is TGCGCCAGCAGCTTGGACAGATCTGGAAACACCATATATTTT. Combining the CDR3 with reference TRBV5-1 and TRBJ1-3 gives the whole variable domain KAGVTQTPRYLIKTRGQQVTLSCSPISGHRSVSWYQQTPGQGLQFLFEYFSETQRNKGNFPGRFSGRQFSNSRSEMNVSTLELGDSALYLCASSLDRSGNTIYFGEGSWLTVV.

The chain is built from TRBV27 and TRBJ1-5; 8 bases match TRBD1. V lost 3 bases, J lost 5 bases, and 3 bases stayed unmatched. The CDR3 consists of 14 residues. Germline CDR1 is MNHEY and CDR2 is SMNVEV (reference sequence). CDR3 sequence (DNA): TGTGCCAGCAGTTTTCAGGGGGCAGATCAGCCCCAGCATTTT. It is translated as CASSFQGADQPQHF.

The chain recombines TRBV5-5 with TRBJ2-7, with 12 positions matching TRBD2. The CDR3 runs to 16 residues. Losses at the gene ends were 2 bases for V and 2 bases for J; bases not matched to a gene: 5. Germline-derived CDR1 and CDR2 are SGHKS and YYEKEE (reference sequence). CDR3 sequence: CASSLYLAGGPYEQYF. The CDR3 coding sequence is TGTGCCAGCAGCTTATACCTAGCGGGAGGGCCCTACGAGCAGTACTTC. Full variable domain (rest looked up from reference TRBV5-5 and TRBJ2-7): DAGVTQSPTHLIKTRGQQVTLRCSPISGHKSVSWYQQVLGQGPQFIFQYYEKEERGRGNFPDRFSARQFPNYSSELNVNALLLGDSALYLCASSLYLAGGPYEQYFGPGTRLTVT.

The CDR3 loop reads CASSPGGLNTEAFF. CDR3 bases: TGTGCCAGCAGCCCGGGGGGACTGAACACTGAAGCTTTCTTT. V usage is TRBV5-4 and J usage is TRBJ1-1; D perhaps matches TRBD1 (5 bases). The CDR3 is 14 residues long. Germline loops: CDR1 SGHNT, CDR2 YYREEE (reference sequence). V was cut by 4 bases and J by 0 bases, with 10 bases left in between.

V and J are TRBV4-1 and TRBJ1-5; D might be TRBD1 (5 bases). The V gene's germline CDR1 is MGHRA and CDR2 YSYEKL. V lost 0 bases to trimming and J lost 7 bases, with 7 bases between them. The CDR3 runs 13 residues. The DNA of the CDR3 is TGCGCCAGCAGCCAAGATCGACAGCAGCCCCAGCATTTT. It specifies CASSQDRQQPQHF.

This chain links TRBV18 with TRBJ2-2; TRBD1 agrees at 9 bases. The length of the CDR3 is 17 residues. Looked up from germline, CDR1 is KGHSH and CDR2 is LQKENI. With V trimmed by 5 bases and J by 4 bases, 11 bases remained unmatched. The chain's CDR3 is CASSSSGTGLSTGELFF. In nucleotides, the CDR3 is TGTGCCAGCTCATCATCCGGGACAGGGCTCTCCACCGGGGAGCTGTTTTTT.

The chain uses TRBV5-1 and TRBJ2-1, with a weak D call TRBD1 (5 bases). Germline V gene data show CDR1 as SGHRS and CDR2 as YFSETQ. V was clipped by 0 bases and J by 5 bases, with 12 bases between them. The length of the CDR3 is 15 residues. As DNA, the CDR3 is TGCGCCAGCAGCTTGGCAGGGCCTCTAGACAATGAGCAGTTCTTC. It yields the protein CASSLAGPLDNEQFF. Complete variable domain (other parts from reference TRBV5-1 and TRBJ2-1): KAGVTQTPRYLIKTRGQQVTLSCSPISGHRSVSWYQQTPGQGLQFLFEYFSETQRNKGNFPGRFSGRQFSNSRSEMNVSTLELGDSALYLCASSLAGPLDNEQFFGPGTRLTVL.

V is TRBV7-2 and J is TRBJ2-7, with 8 bases aligning to TRBD1. Per the germline V gene, CDR1 is SGHTA and CDR2 is FQGNSA. The CDR3 totals 15 residues. V was pared by 5 bases and J by 1 base, with 7 bases of the junction left unmatched. The CDR3 DNA follows: TGTGCCAGCAGCCGCCAGGGGGCATCATCCTACGAGCAGTACTTC. Translated, it gives CASSRQGASSYEQYF.

The V call is TRBV6-1, the J call TRBJ1-1; D ambiguous. Germline values: CDR1 MNHNS, CDR2 SASEGT. The ends were cut back, 8 bases at V and 0 bases at J, with 13 bases in the middle. This CDR3 comprises 14 residues. The CDR3 here is CASGQIQMNTEAFF. The CDR3 bases are TGTGCCAGCGGGCAGATCCAGATGAACACTGAAGCTTTCTTT.

The chain recombines TRBV28 with TRBJ2-1; tentatively, D is TRBD1 (5 bases). This CDR3 region has 14 residues. The germline CDR1 and CDR2 sequences are MDHEN and SYDVKM. With 3 bases removed from V and 8 bases from J, the gap between germline ends came to 14 bases. This CDR3 reads CASSLGGRAHEQFF. The CDR3 DNA is TGTGCCAGCAGTTTGGGTGGCAGGGCCCATGAGCAGTTCTTC.

V is TRBV7-3 and J is TRBJ2-2; 10 nucleotides match TRBD2. V lost 2 bases to trimming and J lost 9 bases; unmatched junction nucleotides: 12. There are 17 residues in the CDR3. CDR1 is SGHTA, CDR2 FQGTGA, per germline. CDR3 in DNA: TGTGCCAGCAGCTTAGGGGGTGGACTAGCGGACCCCCGGGAGCTGTTTTTT. Its translation: CASSLGGGLADPRELFF.

The chain carries TRBV10-3 and TRBJ2-7; D might be TRBD1 (5 bases). Germline V gene sequence: CDR1 ENHRY, CDR2 SYGVKD. The CDR3 has 14 residues. V was trimmed by 0 bases and J by 1 base, leaving 7 bases between them. CDR3 loop: CAISESKGSYEQYF. As DNA, the CDR3 is TGTGCCATCAGTGAGTCGAAGGGGTCCTACGAGCAGTACTTC.

This chain uses TRBV10-3 with TRBJ2-3, with D possibly being TRBD2 (5 bases). The CDR3 has 13 residues. Germline values: CDR1 ENHRY, CDR2 SYGVKD. Trimming pared 7 bases from V and 5 bases from J, leaving 13 bases between. The chain's CDR3 is CAIKDPRGDTQYF. The CDR3 DNA reads as TGTGCCATCAAAGATCCACGGGGAGATACGCAGTATTTT.

As regards this clone: This same CDR3 is encoded by further DNA sequences in the sample. This chain joins TRBV30 and TRBJ1-4; no firm D call. The CDR3 sequence is 11 residues long. V dropped 2 bases and J dropped 8 bases, with 6 bases sitting between them. Germline V gene data show CDR1 as GTSNPN and CDR2 as SVGIG (reference sequence). CDR3 sequence (DNA): TGTGCCTGGAGTATACGGGAAAAACTGTTTTTT. Residues: CAWSIREKLFF.

This chain links TRBV5-1 with TRBJ2-5; D is unclear. Germline CDR1 reads SGHRS; CDR2 reads YFSETQ. V was shortened by 4 bases and J by 2 bases, with 15 bases between the two germline ends. The CDR3 spans 15 residues. The CDR3 DNA follows: TGCGCCAGCAGCCAACTGAGACACTTTCAAGAGACCCAGTACTTC. Its protein product is CASSQLRHFQETQYF.

The V gene is TRBV9, the J gene TRBJ1-6; a possible D gene is TRBD1 (5 bases). This CDR3 has 18 residues. Germline loops: CDR1 SGDLS, CDR2 YYNGEE. The germline V and J ends were trimmed by 1 base and 5 bases, with 19 bases remaining between them. The CDR3 nucleotides are TGTGCCAGCAGCGTAAGGCGGAGAAGGGCAGGGAATAATTCACCCCTCCACTTT. Translation: CASSVRRRRAGNNSPLHF.

CDR3 residues: CASSSGTNTEAFF. CDR3 bases: TGTGCCAGCTCTTCTGGGACTAACACTGAAGCTTTCTTT. The V and J genes are TRBV18 and TRBJ1-1, with a possible D match to TRBD1 (5 bases). CDR3 length: 13 residues. In germline, CDR1 is KGHSH, CDR2 LQKENI. V was shortened by 6 bases and J by 2 bases, with 10 bases between the two germline ends.

This clone was detected once. The J gene is TRBJ2-3, the V gene TRBV7-3, with 10 bases lining up with TRBD2. CDR1 SGHTA and CDR2 FQGTGA come from the germline V gene. The CDR3 extends over 15 amino acids. With 2 bases clipped from V and 8 bases from J, the junction kept 7 bases outside the gene matches. The CDR3 reads CASSLLASGGGTQYF. CDR3 nucleotides: TGTGCCAGCAGCTTACTGGCTAGCGGGGGCGGTACGCAGTATTTT.

The chain links TRBV10-3 to TRBJ2-3; D not certain. Trimming cost V 8 bases and J 5 bases, with 17 bases left between them. Per the germline V gene, CDR1 is ENHRY and CDR2 is SYGVKD. The length of the CDR3 is 14 residues. The CDR3 region has the DNA TGTGCCATCGGCGAGAGTAACCGGAGAGATACGCAGTATTTT. The encoded protein is CAIGESNRRDTQYF.

The CDR3 reads CASRAAGGGEQYF. DNA for the CDR3: TGTGCCAGTAGGGCAGCGGGAGGAGGGGAGCAGTACTTC. The J gene is TRBJ2-7, the V gene TRBV19; 9 bases align to TRBD2. Germline loops: CDR1 LNHDA, CDR2 SQIVND (reference sequence). The CDR3 contains 13 residues. V was clipped by 6 bases and J by 7 bases; unmatched bases: 7.

The gene calls are TRBV27 and TRBJ2-7; weak D call: TRBD2 (6 bases). Germline values: CDR1 MNHEY, CDR2 SMNVEV (reference sequence). The CDR3 spans 14 residues. The V gene lost 0 bases and the J gene lost 4 bases, with 10 bases spanning the gap. The CDR3 spells CASSLSSGTYEQYF. DNA of the CDR3: TGTGCCAGCAGTTTATCATCGGGGACTTACGAGCAGTACTTC.

CDR3 DNA: TGTGCCAGCAGCTTAGAATCGGGGGAAGAGCAGTACTTC. Translation gives CASSLESGEEQYF. The gene calls are TRBV13 and TRBJ2-7; TRBD2 is a possible D gene (6 bases). Germline V gene lookup returns CDR1 PRHDT and CDR2 FYEKMQ (reference sequence). V lost 1 base to trimming and J lost 7 bases, with 11 bases between them. The CDR3 spans 13 residues.

The chain joins TRBV6-5 to TRBJ2-3; 9 positions match TRBD2. Trimming removed 6 bases from V and 2 bases from J; junction bases left unmatched: 6. Per germline, CDR1 MNHEY and CDR2 SVGAGI. The CDR3 contains 15 residues. The CDR3 sequence: CASRTTSGNTDTQYF. The CDR3 bases are TGTGCCAGCAGAACGACTAGCGGCAACACAGATACGCAGTATTTT.

The CDR3 DNA sequence: TGTGCCAGCAGCGATAAGACAGCCCGGATTGACGATACGCAGTATTTT. Translation: CASSDKTARIDDTQYF. V and J are TRBV9 and TRBJ2-3, with D perhaps TRBD1 (5 bases). This CDR3 is built from 16 residues. The V gene's germline CDR1 is SGDLS and CDR2 YYNGEE. Trimming took off 3 bases at V and 6 bases at J, with 20 bases between the two ends.